These 9 T cell receptor beta chains came from one sample sequenced in a study of cytomegalovirus exposure and HLA in healthy donors. The PCR contained 60 Vbeta and 13 Jbeta primers. Using immunoSEQ multiplex PCR, the repertoire was profiled, and TCRdb retains in-frame clones only, with some absent. The sample lists about 130,000 clones, roughly four fifths seen once, with 2% to 2.5% in the top ten. Sequenced: PBMCs. Source of these receptors: a man aged 25-45 years in good health and CMV-seronegative.

This chain joins TRBV4-1 and TRBJ2-7; 7 bases agree with TRBD1. The CDR3 length is 14 residues. The J segment lost 3 bases and the V segment lost 1 base, leaving 3 bases of the junction unmatched. Germline lookup yields CDR1 MGHRA and CDR2 YSYEKL. CDR3 region: CASSQARDSYEQYF. CDR3 sequence (DNA): TGCGCCAGCAGCCAAGCCCGGGACAGCTACGAGCAGTACTTC.

The rearrangement links TRBV21-1 to TRBJ2-4; the table calls TRBD2, which could not be checked here. TRBV21-1 is deemed a pseudogene. The CDR3 spans 16 residues. CDR3 DNA: TGTGCCAGCAAACTGACTCGAGAGTGGACCAAAAACATTCAGTACTTC. This sequence encodes CASKLTREWTKNIQYF.

This sequence joins TRBV2 and TRBJ1-2, with D perhaps matching TRBD1 (5 bases). V dropped 4 bases and J dropped 2 bases, with 5 bases sitting between them. CDR1 SNHLY and CDR2 FYNNEI come from the germline V gene. The CDR3 length is 12 residues. The CDR3 DNA sequence: TGTGCCAGCAGTGGACAGAACTATGGCTACACCTTC. Translated: CASSGQNYGYTF.

This clone was detected a few times. CDR3 in amino acids: CASSIEDGDSYEQYF. CDR3 sequence (DNA): TGTGCCAGCAGCATCGAGGACGGGGATTCCTACGAGCAGTACTTC. The chain links TRBV9 to TRBJ2-7; tentatively, D is TRBD2 (5 bases). Trimming cost V 4 bases and J 1 base, with 15 bases left between them. CDR1 is SGDLS and CDR2 is YYNGEE in the germline V gene. This CDR3 comprises 15 residues. Filled out from reference TRBV9 and TRBJ2-7, the complete variable domain reads DSGVTQTPKHLITATGQRVTLRCSPRSGDLSVYWYQQSLDQGLQFLIQYYNGEERAKGNILERFSAQQFPDLHSELNLSSLELGDSALYFCASSIEDGDSYEQYFGPGTRLTVT.

A remark on this clone: The germline gene is not matched at one end of the junction; a read error may be the cause. This chain links TRBV6-4 with TRBJ2-7; D perhaps matches TRBD1 (5 bases). The CDR3 spans 12 residues. Germline loops: CDR1 MRHNA, CDR2 SNTAGT. The CDR3 reads CASSDGAGTLHF. CDR3 nucleotide sequence: TGTGCCAGCAGTGACGGGGCTGGTACTCTCCACTTC.

V is TRBV5-1 and J is TRBJ2-1; 7 nucleotides align to TRBD1. The trim removed 4 bases at V and 4 bases at J, leaving 11 bases unmatched. This CDR3 is built from 16 residues. CDR1 and CDR2 from the germline V gene are SGHRS and YFSETQ. Here the CDR3 DNA reads TGCGCCAGCAGCCCTTCCGCCGGGACAGCGTACAATGAGCAGTTCTTC. It encodes CASSPSAGTAYNEQFF.

The chain is built from TRBV5-4 and TRBJ2-5; the match to TRBD2 covers 7 bases. Germline loops: CDR1 SGHNT, CDR2 YYREEE (reference sequence). The CDR3 contains 14 residues. With V trimmed by 3 bases and J by 5 bases, 7 bases remained unmatched. The CDR3 DNA sequence: TGTGCCAGCAGCTCGCGGGAGTCCTTGGAGACCCAGTACTTC. Translated: CASSSRESLETQYF.

The J gene is TRBJ2-2, the V gene TRBV2, with D maybe TRBD1 (7 bases). In germline, CDR1 is SNHLY, CDR2 FYNNEI. This CDR3 comprises 13 residues. The V gene lost 6 bases and the J gene lost 6 bases, with 11 bases spanning the gap. The CDR3 sequence: CASRTGEAGELFF. Written as DNA, the CDR3 is TGTGCCAGCAGAACAGGGGAGGCCGGGGAGCTGTTTTTT.

V gene TRBV19 combines with J gene TRBJ1-1; 7 positions match TRBD1. Germline CDR1 is LNHDA and CDR2 is SQIVND (reference sequence). The CDR3 consists of 16 residues. After removal of 1 base from V and 6 bases from J, the junction contained 11 bases not matched to a gene. In DNA form, the CDR3 reads TGTGCCAGTAGTATAGGCCCGACAGGGCGTTTCGCTGAAGCTTTCTTT. It is translated as CASSIGPTGRFAEAFF. Using reference TRBV19 and TRBJ1-1 for the parts outside the CDR3, the full variable domain is DGGITQSPKYLFRKEGQNVTLSCEQNLNHDAMYWYRQDPGQGLRLIYYSQIVNDFQKGDIAEGYSVSREKKESFPLTVTSAQKNPTAFYLCASSIGPTGRFAEAFFGQGTRLTVV.